The 8 T cell receptor beta chains given below trace back to one sample, sequenced in a study of T cell responses to AZD1222 COVID-19 vaccine. TCRdb's copy holds only in-frame clones and misses some; the assay was immunoSEQ multiplex PCR. The repertoire has about 260,000 clones, more than 85% of them found once; the top ten carry around 0.5%. The material sequenced was peripheral blood, taken on day 0 of AZD1222 vaccination. The source is an adult in good health.

The chain employs TRBV19 and TRBJ2-1; the D gene is possibly TRBD2 (5 bases). V gave up 1 base and J gave up 1 base, with 11 bases separating them. The CDR3 sequence is 16 residues long. Germline V gives CDR1 LNHDA, CDR2 SQIVND (reference sequence). The CDR3 loop reads CASSIGEGRSYNEQFF. CDR3 in DNA: TGTGCCAGTAGTATAGGTGAGGGTAGATCCTACAATGAGCAGTTCTTC.

The chain combines TRBV5-1 with TRBJ2-2, with TRBD2 identical over 10 bases. Germline V gives CDR1 SGHRS, CDR2 YFSETQ. The ends lost 4 bases at V and 3 bases at J; junction bases unmatched: 6. The CDR3 runs to 16 residues. Written as DNA, the CDR3 is TGCGCCAGCAGCATTCTAGCGGGGGCCTACACCGGGGAGCTGTTTTTT. Translation: CASSILAGAYTGELFF.

The rearrangement uses TRBV24-1 and TRBJ1-5; D gene uncertain. V gave up 4 bases and J gave up 4 bases, with 10 bases separating them. The CDR3 consists of 14 residues. Germline CDR1 KGHDR, CDR2 SFDVKD. The CDR3 sequence is CATSESRFNQPQHF. DNA of the CDR3: TGTGCCACCAGTGAGAGCAGATTTAATCAGCCCCAGCATTTT.

The V gene is TRBV27, the J gene TRBJ1-2; 11 bases agree with TRBD1. Trimming at V came to 6 bases and at J to 8 bases, leaving 5 bases not matched to a gene. Germline CDR1 MNHEY, CDR2 SMNVEV (reference sequence). The CDR3 sequence is 13 residues long. The CDR3 sequence is CASRWGQGEGYTF. Written as DNA, the CDR3 is TGTGCCAGCAGATGGGGACAGGGGGAAGGCTACACCTTC.

The chain recombines TRBV4-3 with TRBJ1-4; maybe TRBD1 (5 bases). CDR1 and CDR2 from the germline V gene are LGHNA and YSLEER. Between the trimmed V and J ends, which lost 1 base and 8 bases, there was a span of 11 bases. CDR3 length: 14 amino acids. CDR3 amino acids: CASSQARGSEKLFF. The CDR3 DNA follows: TGCGCCAGCAGCCAAGCTAGGGGTAGCGAAAAACTGTTTTTT.

The chain combines TRBV7-9 with TRBJ2-7; 7 bases map to TRBD1. CDR3 length: 17 amino acids. Looked up from germline, CDR1 is SEHNR and CDR2 is FQNEAQ (reference sequence). V gave up 0 bases and J gave up 3 bases; unmatched junction bases: 11. DNA for the CDR3: TGTGCCAGCAGCTTAGCCGCCCCTCGGGACAGCAACTACGAGCAGTACTTC. As protein: CASSLAAPRDSNYEQYF.

This CDR3 is CASRTGSLSTGELFF. The CDR3 nucleotides read TGTGCCAGCAGGACAGGGTCCTTGAGCACCGGGGAGCTGTTTTTT. This chain joins TRBV2 and TRBJ2-2; TRBD1 agrees at 7 bases. Germline assignment: CDR1 SNHLY and CDR2 FYNNEI. The CDR3 contains 15 residues. The V segment lost 6 bases and the J segment 4 bases; nucleotides outside the gene matches: 8. Together with reference TRBV2 and TRBJ2-2, the CDR3 gives the full variable domain: EPEVTQTPSHQVTQMGQEVILRCVPISNHLYFYWYRQILGQKVEFLVSFYNNEISEKSEIFDDQFSVERPDGSNFTLKIRSTKLEDSAMYFCASRTGSLSTGELFFGEGSRLTVL.

V gene TRBV28 combines with J gene TRBJ1-3, with D tentatively TRBD1 (5 bases). The germline CDR1 and CDR2 sequences are MDHEN and SYDVKM. V was trimmed by 4 bases and J by 0 bases, leaving 16 bases between them. The CDR3 is 17 residues long. For the CDR3, the DNA is TGTGCCAGCAGTTCGGGGGTCCCGATATACTCTGGAAACACCATATATTTT. Its protein product is CASSSGVPIYSGNTIYF.